These T cell receptor beta chains were read from a single sample in a study of cytomegalovirus exposure and HLA in healthy donors. The assay was immunoSEQ multiplex PCR, and TCRdb's table has in-frame clones only and misses some. Here the sample spans 150,000 or so clones, about four fifths being singletons. The source material was PBMCs. The receptors here all came from a boy between 2 and 15 years old in good health and CMV-seronegative. Each CDR3 is given with its conserved first and last residue. A D gene is named only where the DNA matches it firmly. Not all rows give a size; the values are once, few, many and, for expanded clones, a class.

V	size	J	D	DNA	CDR3
TRBV6-5	NA	TRBJ2-7	NA	TGTGCCAGCAGTTACTTGGGGGGAGTTTACGAGCAGTACTTC	CASSYLGGVYEQYF
TRBV4-1	NA	TRBJ2-5	NA	TGCGCCAGCAGCCAAACAGTTCAAGAGACCCAGTACTTC	CASSQTVQETQYF
TRBV29-1	NA	TRBJ2-1	TRBD2	TGCAGCGTTAAAGCGGGAGATACATATGAGCAGTTCTTC	CSVKAGDTYEQFF
TRBV6-5	NA	TRBJ2-1	TRBD2	TGTGCCAGCAGGGACGATCAAGCGGGAGACCAGTTCTTC	CASRDDQAGDQFF
TRBV4-1	once	TRBJ2-2	NA	TGCGCCAGCAGCCAAGTAGGGGGGGTTGGGCTGTTTTTT	CASSQVGGVGLFF
TRBV11-2	NA	TRBJ2-3	TRBD1	TGTGCCAGCAGCTCTGGACAGGGGGCATCAGATACGCAGTATTTT	CASSSGQGASDTQYF
TRBV6-1	once	TRBJ2-7	NA	TGTGCCAGTACGCGGACGGACTACGAGCAGTACTTC	CASTRTDYEQYF
TRBV27	NA	TRBJ2-7	NA	TGTGCCAGCAGTTTGGCCAGCTCCTACGAGCAGTACTTC	CASSLASSYEQYF
TRBV6-5	NA	TRBJ1-1	NA	TGTGCCACCCGGGTGATCACTGAAGCTTTCTTT	CATRVITEAFF
TRBV19	few	TRBJ1-1	NA	TGTGCCAGTAGTACTACGGTGAACACTGAAGCTTTCTTT	CASSTTVNTEAFF
TRBV28	NA	TRBJ2-2	TRBD2	TGTGCCAGCAGTTTTAGCGGGAGTGCCGGGGAGCTGTTTTTT	CASSFSGSAGELFF
TRBV7-9	NA	TRBJ2-3	NA	TGTGCCAGCAGCTCAAGTGGGGGGACCACAGATACGCAGTATTTT	CASSSSGGTTDTQYF
TRBV5-4	NA	TRBJ1-2	NA	TGTGCCAGCAGCTTTTGGCCAGGGGCCTATGGCTACACCTTC	CASSFWPGAYGYTF
TRBV15	NA	TRBJ2-3	TRBD2	TGTGCCACCAGCTTAGCGGGAGGGCGGACAGATACGCAGTATTTT	CATSLAGGRTDTQYF
TRBV5-4	NA	TRBJ2-1	NA	TGTGCCAGCAGCGCAACTTCAGGGTCCCCCTCCTCCTACAATGAGCAGTTCTTC	CASSATSGSPSSYNEQFF
TRBV28	NA	TRBJ1-1	NA	TGTGCCAGCAGTCCCCGTGGGCCGAGCACTGAAGCTTTCTTT	CASSPRGPSTEAFF
TRBV5-1	NA	TRBJ1-5	NA	TGCGCCAGCAGCCCCCTCGGGGATCAGCCCCAGCATTTT	CASSPLGDQPQHF
TRBV4-1	NA	TRBJ1-5	TRBD1	TGCGCCAGCAGCCAATCAGGACAGGGTCGGCGTCAGCCCCAGCATTTT	CASSQSGQGRRQPQHF
TRBV5-4	NA	TRBJ1-1	NA	TGTGCCAGCAGCTTCGGTAGTACTGAAGCTTTCTTT	CASSFGSTEAFF
TRBV7-9	NA	TRBJ2-7	NA	TGTGCCAGCAGCTGGGAGCCGTCCTACGAGCAGTACTTC	CASSWEPSYEQYF
TRBV9	NA	TRBJ1-5	NA	TGTGCCAGCAGCGTAGCGGGGGGCCGGGGTCAGCCCCAGCATTTT	CASSVAGGRGQPQHF
TRBV6-1	once	TRBJ1-2	TRBD1	TGTGCCAGCAGTGAGCAGGACAGGGTCTATGGCTACACCTTC	CASSEQDRVYGYTF
TRBV28	few	TRBJ1-1	NA	TGTGCCAGCAGACCAACAGGGCTGAACACTGAAGCTTTCTTT	CASRPTGLNTEAFF
TRBV6-1	NA	TRBJ2-7	NA	TGTGCCAGCAGTGGGCGGTCCGAGCAGTACTTC	CASSGRSEQYF
TRBV14	NA	TRBJ2-1	NA	TGTGCCAGCAGCCCGTCCCCAGTTGGCAATGAGCAGTTCTTC	CASSPSPVGNEQFF
TRBV5-4	few	TRBJ1-2	TRBD1	TGTGCCAGCAGTCTTAGGCAGGGGGTTAACTATGGCTACACCTTC	CASSLRQGVNYGYTF
TRBV9	NA	TRBJ2-1	TRBD2	TGTGCCAGCAGCGGAGATCTAGCGGATTACAATGAGCAGTTCTTC	CASSGDLADYNEQFF
TRBV6-1	NA	TRBJ2-7	NA	TGTGCCAGCAGTGAAAATGTCAACGAGCAGTACTTC	CASSENVNEQYF
TRBV4-1	few	TRBJ1-4	NA	TGCGCCAGCAGACGACCGGGGGCAACTAATGAAAAACTGTTTTTT	CASRRPGATNEKLFF
TRBV7-3	NA	TRBJ2-1	NA	TGTGCCAGCAGCTCCCCGACTAGGGGCAATGAGCAGTTCTTC	CASSSPTRGNEQFF
TRBV27	NA	TRBJ2-4	NA	TGTGCCAGCAGGATCCGGGACTTTTCGTACTTC	CASRIRDFSYF
TRBV7-8	NA	TRBJ1-1	TRBD1	TGTGCCAGCAGCACTGGACAGGGGGGTTTCTCCTTCGCGAACACTGAAGCTTTCTTT	CASSTGQGGFSFANTEAFF
TRBV25-1	NA	TRBJ2-1	NA	TGTGCCACCACACGAGGGGGGGGGCCCTACAATGAGCAGTTCTTC	CATTRGGGPYNEQFF
TRBV7-9	NA	TRBJ2-7	NA	TGTGCCAGCAGCTTCTCGTACGAGCAGTACTTC	CASSFSYEQYF
TRBV11-2	NA	TRBJ1-2	NA	TGTGCCAGCAGCCCGACGGACAGCCATGGCTACACCTTC	CASSPTDSHGYTF
TRBV5-6	NA	TRBJ2-7	NA	TGTGCCAGCAGCTTGAGCTCGATCTACGAGCAGTACTTC	CASSLSSIYEQYF
TRBV6-1	NA	TRBJ1-6	NA	TGTGCCAGCAGTAGCCGGGACATCCAACTCCACTTT	CASSSRDIQLHF
TRBV7-6	once	TRBJ1-1	NA	TGTGCCAGCAGCTTCGGACCTCCCGAAGCGGACACTGAAGCTTTCTTT	CASSFGPPEADTEAFF
TRBV30	NA	TRBJ2-7	NA	TGTGCCTGGAGTGAGGGGCAGTCTACCTACGAGCAGTACTTC	CAWSEGQSTYEQYF
TRBV6-1	once	TRBJ2-7	NA	TGTGCCAGCAGTGAGGGGCTACGCTCCTACGAGCAGTACTTC	CASSEGLRSYEQYF
TRBV19	NA	TRBJ2-3	NA	TGTGCCAGTAGTTCCAGCGGGAGCACAGATACGCAGTATTTT	CASSSSGSTDTQYF
TRBV5-4	NA	TRBJ2-1	TRBD2	TGTGCCAGCAGCTACTCGACTAGCGGGATGTACCCGAGTGAGCAGTTCTTC	CASSYSTSGMYPSEQFF
TRBV9	NA	TRBJ2-7	TRBD2	TGTGCCAGCAGCTCAAGGGGTCTAGCGGGAGTCTACGAGCAGTACTTC	CASSSRGLAGVYEQYF
TRBV7-2	NA	TRBJ1-5	NA	TGTGCCAGCAGCCCAGCGGGACTCGGGAGGGCCCAGCATTTT	CASSPAGLGRAQHF
TRBV6-6	once	TRBJ2-1	NA	TGTGCCAGCAGCCCCGGGGGACGAGGGGCCTACAATGAGCAGTTCTTC	CASSPGGRGAYNEQFF
TRBV5-4	NA	TRBJ2-3	NA	TGTGCCAGCAGCTCACGTCCGGGGGACACAGATACGCAGTATTTT	CASSSRPGDTDTQYF
TRBV15	NA	TRBJ2-7	TRBD1	TGTGCCACCAGCAGAGAGGCGGGACAGGCCTACGAGCAGTACTTC	CATSREAGQAYEQYF
TRBV7-2	few	TRBJ1-1	NA	TGTGCCAGCAGCTTTTTGGATAGGGGTGAAGCTTTCTTT	CASSFLDRGEAFF